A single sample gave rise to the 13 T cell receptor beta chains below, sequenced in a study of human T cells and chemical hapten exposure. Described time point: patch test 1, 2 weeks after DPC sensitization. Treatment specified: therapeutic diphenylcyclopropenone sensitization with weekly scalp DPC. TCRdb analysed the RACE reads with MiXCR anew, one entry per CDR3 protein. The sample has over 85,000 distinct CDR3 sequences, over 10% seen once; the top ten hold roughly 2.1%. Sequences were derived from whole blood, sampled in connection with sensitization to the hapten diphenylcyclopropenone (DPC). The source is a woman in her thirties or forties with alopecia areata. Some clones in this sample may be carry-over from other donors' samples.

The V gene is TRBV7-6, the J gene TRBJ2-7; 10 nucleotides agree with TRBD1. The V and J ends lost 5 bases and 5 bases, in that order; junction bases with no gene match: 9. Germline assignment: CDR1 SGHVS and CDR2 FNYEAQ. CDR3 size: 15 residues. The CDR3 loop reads CASSPRTGGGDEQYF. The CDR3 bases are TGTGCCAGCAGCCCCCGGACAGGGGGGGGTGACGAGCAGTACTTC.

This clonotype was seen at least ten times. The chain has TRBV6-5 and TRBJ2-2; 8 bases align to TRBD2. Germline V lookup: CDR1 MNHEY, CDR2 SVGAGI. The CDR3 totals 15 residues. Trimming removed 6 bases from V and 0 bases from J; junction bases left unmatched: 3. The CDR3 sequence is CASSLAGPNTGELFF. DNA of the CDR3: TGTGCCAGCAGCCTAGCGGGCCCGAACACCGGGGAGCTGTTTTTT.

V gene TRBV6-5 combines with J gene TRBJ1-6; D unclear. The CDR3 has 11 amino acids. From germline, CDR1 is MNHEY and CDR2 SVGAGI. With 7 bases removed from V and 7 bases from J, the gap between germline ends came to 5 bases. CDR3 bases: TGTGCCAGCATGGGAAATTCACCCCTCCACTTT. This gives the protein CASMGNSPLHF.

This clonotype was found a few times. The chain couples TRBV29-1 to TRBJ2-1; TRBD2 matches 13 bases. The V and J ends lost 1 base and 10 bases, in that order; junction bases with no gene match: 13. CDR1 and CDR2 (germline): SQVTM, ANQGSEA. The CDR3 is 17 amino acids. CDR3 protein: CSVEGPRTSGSRREQFF. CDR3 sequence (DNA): TGCAGCGTTGAAGGTCCGAGGACTAGCGGGAGTAGGCGGGAGCAGTTCTTC.

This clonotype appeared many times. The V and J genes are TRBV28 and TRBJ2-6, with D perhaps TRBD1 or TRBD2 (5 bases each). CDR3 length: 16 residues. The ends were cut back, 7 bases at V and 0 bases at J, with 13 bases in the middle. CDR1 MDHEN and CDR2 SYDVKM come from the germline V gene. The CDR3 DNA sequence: TGTGCCAGCAATCGGGGCAGCCTCTCTGGGGCCAACGTCCTGACTTTC. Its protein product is CASNRGSLSGANVLTF.

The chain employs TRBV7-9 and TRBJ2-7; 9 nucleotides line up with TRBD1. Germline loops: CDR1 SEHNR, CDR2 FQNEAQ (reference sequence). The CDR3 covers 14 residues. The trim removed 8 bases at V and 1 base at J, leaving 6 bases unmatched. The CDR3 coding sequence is TGTGCCAGCGAGGGGACAGGGACGTCCTACGAGCAGTACTTC. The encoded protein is CASEGTGTSYEQYF.

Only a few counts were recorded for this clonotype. CDR3 region: CASSFGANTEAFF. Written as DNA, the CDR3 is TGCGCCAGCAGCTTTGGGGCGAACACTGAAGCTTTCTTT. The V and J genes are TRBV5-1 and TRBJ1-1, with a weak D call TRBD1 (5 bases). This CDR3 is built from 13 residues. Germline V gene data show CDR1 as SGHRS and CDR2 as YFSETQ. The V end was cut by 2 bases, the J end by 1 base, with 6 bases between.

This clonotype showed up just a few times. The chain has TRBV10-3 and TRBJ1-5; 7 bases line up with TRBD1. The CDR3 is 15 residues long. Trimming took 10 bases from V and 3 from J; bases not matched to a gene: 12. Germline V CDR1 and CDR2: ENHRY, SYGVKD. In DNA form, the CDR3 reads TGTGCCACCTCCCAACCGACAGGGCCCAATCAGCCCCAGCATTTT. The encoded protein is CATSQPTGPNQPQHF.

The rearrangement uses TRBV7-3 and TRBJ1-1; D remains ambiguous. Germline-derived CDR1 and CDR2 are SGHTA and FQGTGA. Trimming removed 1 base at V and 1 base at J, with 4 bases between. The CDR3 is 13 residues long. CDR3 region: CASSLIKNTEAFF. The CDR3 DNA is TGTGCCAGCAGCTTAATCAAGAACACTGAAGCTTTCTTT.

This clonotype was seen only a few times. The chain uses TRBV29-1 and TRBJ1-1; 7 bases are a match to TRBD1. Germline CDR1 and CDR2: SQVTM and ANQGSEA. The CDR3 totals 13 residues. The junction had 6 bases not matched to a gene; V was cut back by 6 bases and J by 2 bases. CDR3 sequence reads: CSVRQGINTEAFF. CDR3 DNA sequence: TGCAGCGTCCGACAGGGCATTAACACTGAAGCTTTCTTT.

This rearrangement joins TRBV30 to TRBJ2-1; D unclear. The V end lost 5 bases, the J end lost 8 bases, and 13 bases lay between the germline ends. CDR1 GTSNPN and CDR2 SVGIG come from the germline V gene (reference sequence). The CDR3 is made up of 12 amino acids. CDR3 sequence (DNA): TGTGCCTGGGGCGCAAACAACCATGAGCAGTTCTTC. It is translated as CAWGANNHEQFF.

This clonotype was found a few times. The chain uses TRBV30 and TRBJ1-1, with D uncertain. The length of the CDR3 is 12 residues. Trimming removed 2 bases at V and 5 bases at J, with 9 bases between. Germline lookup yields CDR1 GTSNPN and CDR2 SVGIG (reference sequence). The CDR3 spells CAWSLDGTEAFF. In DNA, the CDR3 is TGTGCCTGGAGTCTGGACGGGACTGAAGCTTTCTTT.

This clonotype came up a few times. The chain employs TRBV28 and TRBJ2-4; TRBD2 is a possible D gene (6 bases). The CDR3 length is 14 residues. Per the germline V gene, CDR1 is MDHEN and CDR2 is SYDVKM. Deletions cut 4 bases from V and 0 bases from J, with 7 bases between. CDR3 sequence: CASSSGLAKNIQYF. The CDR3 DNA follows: TGTGCCAGCAGTTCGGGACTAGCCAAAAACATTCAGTACTTC.